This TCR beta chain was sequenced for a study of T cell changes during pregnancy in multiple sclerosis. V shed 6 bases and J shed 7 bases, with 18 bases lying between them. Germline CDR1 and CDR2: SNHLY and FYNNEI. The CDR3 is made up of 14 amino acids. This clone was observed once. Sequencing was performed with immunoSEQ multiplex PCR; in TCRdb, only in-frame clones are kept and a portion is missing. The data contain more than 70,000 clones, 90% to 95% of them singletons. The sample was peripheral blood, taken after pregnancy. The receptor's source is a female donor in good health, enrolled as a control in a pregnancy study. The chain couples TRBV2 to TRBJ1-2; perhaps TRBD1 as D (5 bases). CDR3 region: CASRRQTSQGGYTF. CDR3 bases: TGTGCCAGCAGGAGACAGACTTCCCAGGGTGGCTACACCTTC. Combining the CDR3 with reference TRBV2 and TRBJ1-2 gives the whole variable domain EPEVTQTPSHQVTQMGQEVILRCVPISNHLYFYWYRQILGQKVEFLVSFYNNEISEKSEIFDDQFSVERPDGSNFTLKIRSTKLEDSAMYFCASRRQTSQGGYTFGSGTRLTVV.